This paragraph covers one T cell receptor (beta chain) sequence. No antigen is known for it. This CDR3 is 13 amino acids long. Trimming pared 2 bases from V and 6 bases from J, leaving 10 bases between. In germline, CDR1 is SGHDN, CDR2 FVKESK. This record comes from a study of long-term antiretroviral therapy in people with HIV. At the level of the study: The earliest samples came about a decade before the 2015 immediate-ART recommendation. Findings of the study overall: Although diversity increased after ART, it remained lower than in transplant donor controls.

At survey level, the immunoSEQ assay was run in its v3.0 version. The assay was immunoSEQ multiplex PCR, and TCRdb's table has in-frame clones only and misses some. The sample includes more than 25,000 clones, approximately 91% seen only once; the top ten take approximately 4%. Participants with HIV, all of them, were treated in the United States. Each sample contained 1-10 million cryopreserved PBMC, thawed before DNA extraction. Sequenced material: unsorted PBMCs, taken 3.1 years after starting antiretroviral therapy. This clonotype was obtained from a man between 18 and 35 years old with HIV. This chain uses TRBV14 with TRBJ1-1, with D hard to call. CDR3 sequence: CASSQLSFPEAFF. The CDR3 region has the DNA TGTGCCAGCAGCCAACTCAGTTTTCCTGAAGCTTTCTTT. Full variable domain (outside the CDR3, taken from reference TRBV14 and TRBJ1-1): EAGVTQFPSHSVIEKGQTVTLRCDPISGHDNLYWYRRVMGKEIKFLLHFVKESKQDESGMPNNRFLAERTGGTYSTLKVQPAELEDSGVYFCASSQLSFPEAFFGQGTRLTVV.